Below are 23 T cell receptor beta chains sequenced from a single sample in a study of technical replicates of blood from several donors. Sequenced by immunoSEQ multiplex PCR; TCRdb stores in-frame clones only, minus some. The sample yields 65,000 to 85,000 clones, 94% seen once. The specimen sequenced was T cells isolated from PBMCs. The receptors originated from a human donor in good health.

The chain joins TRBV28 to TRBJ1-4; possibly TRBD1 for D (6 bases). V shed 4 bases and J shed 2 bases, with 11 bases lying between them. This CDR3 is 15 amino acids long. Germline CDR1 is MDHEN and CDR2 is SYDVKM. The CDR3 is CASSSQGGTNEKLFF. The DNA of the CDR3 is TGTGCCAGCAGTTCACAGGGAGGGACTAATGAAAAACTGTTTTTT.

This clone showed up just a few times. The chain joins TRBV15 to TRBJ1-5; D perhaps matches TRBD1 (6 bases). Looked up from germline, CDR1 is LNHNV and CDR2 is YYDKDF (reference sequence). V lost 3 bases to trimming and J lost 2 bases, with 17 bases between them. This CDR3 is built from 17 residues. The CDR3 spells CATSRGHPKGGNQPQHF. CDR3 in DNA: TGTGCCACCAGCAGGGGACACCCTAAAGGGGGCAATCAGCCCCAGCATTTT.

A single count supports this clone. CDR3 region: CASSSLTGALYEQYF. The CDR3 nucleotides read TGTGCCAGCAGCTCACTCACAGGGGCCCTATACGAGCAGTACTTC. V gene TRBV5-6 combines with J gene TRBJ2-7, with 7 positions matching TRBD1. V trimming: 3 bases; J trimming: 4 bases; junction bases outside the gene matches: 10. The CDR3 runs 15 residues. CDR1 and CDR2 from the germline V gene are SGHDT and YYEEEE.

The chain employs TRBV11-2 and TRBJ2-7, with D perhaps matching TRBD2 (6 bases). V was clipped by 4 bases and J by 6 bases, with 16 bases between them. The CDR3 spans 14 residues. In germline, CDR1 is SGHAT, CDR2 FQNNGV. In DNA, the CDR3 is TGTGCCAGCAGCTCCGGGAGATCGTCAGGCGAGCAGTACTTC. Encoded protein: CASSSGRSSGEQYF. Full variable domain (missing parts from reference TRBV11-2 and TRBJ2-7): EAGVAQSPRYKIIEKRQSVAFWCNPISGHATLYWYQQILGQGPKLLIQFQNNGVVDDSQLPKDRFSAERLKGVDSTLKIQPAKLEDSAVYLCASSSGRSSGEQYFGPGTRLTVT.

The chain combines TRBV5-6 with TRBJ1-4; 7 positions match TRBD1. The germline CDR1 and CDR2 sequences are SGHDT and YYEEEE. The junction had 6 bases not matched to a gene; V was cut back by 4 bases and J by 3 bases. The CDR3 has 15 residues. The CDR3 DNA reads as TGTGCCAGCAGCCCCCGACAGGGACCTAATGAAAAACTGTTTTTT. Its protein product is CASSPRQGPNEKLFF.

This chain joins TRBV20-1 and TRBJ2-1; tentative D call: TRBD1 (6 bases). This CDR3 has 11 residues. Trimming stripped 5 bases from V and 9 bases from J, with 11 bases between. CDR1 is DFQATT, CDR2 SNEGSKA, per germline (reference sequence). CDR3 sequence reads: CSAVQGPEQFF. The CDR3 nucleotides read TGCAGTGCTGTACAGGGCCCTGAGCAGTTCTTC.

With respect to this clone: Within the sample, other DNA sequences also encode this same CDR3. The V call is TRBV6-1, the J call TRBJ1-1; possibly TRBD1 for D (6 bases). The CDR3 length is 14 residues. V lost 5 bases to trimming and J lost 2 bases, with 12 bases between them. Per the germline V gene, CDR1 is MNHNS and CDR2 is SASEGT. The CDR3 DNA follows: TGTGCCAGCAGTATACAGGGCGGAAACACTGAAGCTTTCTTT. Protein sequence: CASSIQGGNTEAFF.

This chain uses TRBV11-2 with TRBJ2-1; possibly TRBD2 for D (6 bases). The germline V and J ends were trimmed by 5 bases and 1 base, with 15 bases remaining between them. Germline CDR1 reads SGHAT; CDR2 reads FQNNGV. CDR3 length equals 16 residues. The CDR3 sequence: CASSRGKSGSYNEQFF. The CDR3 nucleotides read TGTGCCAGCAGCAGAGGGAAGAGCGGGTCCTACAATGAGCAGTTCTTC.

This clone occurred once. The V gene is TRBV4-1, the J gene TRBJ2-7; 9 bases are a match to TRBD2. CDR3 length: 15 residues. The germline CDR1 and CDR2 sequences are MGHRA and YSYEKL. The V segment lost 4 bases and the J segment 3 bases; nucleotides outside the gene matches: 7. The CDR3 sequence: CASSLDPSGIYEQYF. The CDR3 DNA reads TGCGCCAGCAGCCTAGATCCTAGCGGGATCTACGAGCAGTACTTC.

The CDR3 DNA is TGTGCCAGCAGCGCGGGACTAGCGGGGAACATCTTTGCCGGGGAGCTGTTTTTT. It is translated as CASSAGLAGNIFAGELFF. This chain joins TRBV9 and TRBJ2-2, with 13 bases identical to TRBD2. Germline trimming cut 3 bases from V and 6 bases from J; bases unmatched to any gene: 11. The CDR3 runs to 18 residues. The V gene's germline CDR1 is SGDLS and CDR2 YYNGEE.

The V and J genes are TRBV30 and TRBJ1-1; perhaps TRBD1 as D (5 bases). Germline CDR1 and CDR2: GTSNPN and SVGIG (reference sequence). The CDR3 has 14 amino acids. The V gene lost 2 bases and the J gene lost 3 bases, with 13 bases spanning the gap. The CDR3 sequence is CAWSLNRLDTEAFF. As DNA, the CDR3 is TGTGCCTGGAGTTTAAACAGGTTAGACACTGAAGCTTTCTTT. Full variable domain (missing parts from reference TRBV30 and TRBJ1-1): SQTIHQWPATLVQPVGSPLSLECTVEGTSNPNLYWYRQAAGRGLQLLFYSVGIGQISSEVPQNLSASRPQDRQFILSSKKLLLSDSGFYLCAWSLNRLDTEAFFGQGTRLTVV.

The chain employs TRBV9 and TRBJ1-1; the match to TRBD1 covers 7 bases. Per the germline V gene, CDR1 is SGDLS and CDR2 is YYNGEE. The CDR3 runs to 15 residues. V shed 2 bases, J shed 1 base, and the junction held 5 bases outside the gene matches. The CDR3 coding sequence is TGTGCCAGCAGCGTGTTCCGGGACAGGAACACTGAAGCTTTCTTT. This translates into CASSVFRDRNTEAFF. The variable domain in full, with the rest retrieved from reference TRBV9 and TRBJ1-1, is DSGVTQTPKHLITATGQRVTLRCSPRSGDLSVYWYQQSLDQGLQFLIQYYNGEERAKGNILERFSAQQFPDLHSELNLSSLELGDSALYFCASSVFRDRNTEAFFGQGTRLTVV.

The gene calls are TRBV4-3 and TRBJ1-2; TRBD1 aligns across 7 bases. Germline V CDR1 and CDR2: LGHNA, YSLEER. After removal of 0 bases from V and 5 bases from J, the junction contained 6 bases not matched to a gene. CDR3 size: 15 residues. CDR3 in DNA: TGCGCCAGCAGCCAAGAACAGGGGCTCTATTATGGCTACACCTTC. The encoded protein is CASSQEQGLYYGYTF.

The rearrangement joins TRBV5-8 to TRBJ2-7; the D is unclear. The CDR3 is made up of 11 amino acids. Germline CDR1 reads SGHTS; CDR2 reads YDEGEE. Trimming stripped 0 bases from V and 12 bases from J, with 10 bases between. This CDR3 reads CASSLGQAPYF. The CDR3 DNA reads as TGTGCCAGCAGCTTGGGGCAGGCGCCGTACTTC.

The genes are TRBV27 and TRBJ1-2; 8 nucleotides match TRBD1. This CDR3 is 15 amino acids long. Germline V lookup: CDR1 MNHEY, CDR2 SMNVEV (reference sequence). The J segment lost 6 bases and the V segment lost 5 bases, leaving 11 bases of the junction unmatched. This chain's CDR3 is CASSARTGKMDGYTF. The CDR3 DNA reads TGTGCCAGCAGTGCCCGGACAGGGAAGATGGATGGCTACACCTTC.

This CDR3 is CASTSTAKRETQYF. CDR3 bases: TGTGCCAGCACCTCAACCGCTAAGCGAGAGACCCAGTACTTC. The chain couples TRBV11-3 to TRBJ2-5; D not resolved. This CDR3 region has 14 residues. The germline gives CDR1 SGHNT, CDR2 YENEEA. The ends were cut back, 7 bases at V and 4 bases at J, with 16 bases in the middle.

The chain employs TRBV4-1 and TRBJ2-1; D is possibly TRBD1 (5 bases). The V and J ends lost 3 bases and 5 bases respectively, with 11 bases between them. The CDR3 has 14 residues. The germline V gene has CDR1 MGHRA and CDR2 YSYEKL. The CDR3 DNA follows: TGCGCCAGCAGCCATACAGGACGCAACAATGAGCAGTTCTTC. This sequence encodes CASSHTGRNNEQFF.

V usage is TRBV4-3 and J usage is TRBJ2-7; D is perhaps TRBD1 (6 bases). Trimming took 4 bases from V and 2 from J, leaving 9 bases between them. The CDR3 covers 13 residues. CDR1 and CDR2 (germline): LGHNA, YSLEER. The CDR3 coding sequence is TGCGCCAGCAGCCCCGAGGGGGCCTACGAGCAGTACTTC. Amino acid sequence: CASSPEGAYEQYF.

The chain combines TRBV5-1 with TRBJ2-7; D gene unclear. Trimming shortened V by 5 bases and J by 2 bases, and 11 bases separated the two germline ends. The CDR3 contains 13 residues. Germline loops: CDR1 SGHRS, CDR2 YFSETQ. The CDR3 bases are TGCGCCAGCAGTGGTGCGTTGACCTACGAGCAGTACTTC. Translation: CASSGALTYEQYF.

This rearrangement joins TRBV13 to TRBJ2-1; TRBD2 matches 8 bases. This CDR3 is built from 14 residues. With 2 bases clipped from V and 5 bases from J, the junction kept 2 bases outside the gene matches. The V gene's germline CDR1 is PRHDT and CDR2 FYEKMQ (reference sequence). The chain's CDR3 is CASSLLLADNEQFF. The CDR3 bases are TGTGCCAGCAGCTTATTACTAGCGGACAATGAGCAGTTCTTC. The whole variable domain, filled in from reference TRBV13 and TRBJ2-1, reads AAGVIQSPRHLIKEKRETATLKCYPIPRHDTVYWYQQGPGQDPQFLISFYEKMQSDKGSIPDRFSAQQFSDYHSELNMSSLELGDSALYFCASSLLLADNEQFFGPGTRLTVL.

The chain employs TRBV7-2 and TRBJ2-7; D is unresolved. The CDR3 consists of 12 residues. The ends were cut back, 4 bases at V and 4 bases at J, with 8 bases in the middle. CDR1 and CDR2 (germline): SGHTA, FQGNSA. The CDR3 region has the DNA TGTGCCAGCAGCTATACGAGTTACGAGCAGTACTTC. This codes for CASSYTSYEQYF.

The chain has TRBV28 and TRBJ1-3, with unresolved D. V shed 6 bases and J shed 5 bases, with 8 bases lying between them. Germline loops: CDR1 MDHEN, CDR2 SYDVKM. This CDR3 region has 12 residues. CDR3 protein: CASRGFRNTIYF. DNA for the CDR3: TGTGCCAGCAGGGGCTTTAGAAACACCATATATTTT.

The chain links TRBV5-8 to TRBJ1-2; D unresolved. Germline V CDR1 and CDR2: SGHTS, YDEGEE. This CDR3 contains 17 residues. Deletions cut 1 base from V and 0 bases from J, with 16 bases between. As DNA, the CDR3 is TGTGCCAGCAGCTTGCCCCTCCCCGACGGGGCTAACTATGGCTACACCTTC. This encodes CASSLPLPDGANYGYTF.